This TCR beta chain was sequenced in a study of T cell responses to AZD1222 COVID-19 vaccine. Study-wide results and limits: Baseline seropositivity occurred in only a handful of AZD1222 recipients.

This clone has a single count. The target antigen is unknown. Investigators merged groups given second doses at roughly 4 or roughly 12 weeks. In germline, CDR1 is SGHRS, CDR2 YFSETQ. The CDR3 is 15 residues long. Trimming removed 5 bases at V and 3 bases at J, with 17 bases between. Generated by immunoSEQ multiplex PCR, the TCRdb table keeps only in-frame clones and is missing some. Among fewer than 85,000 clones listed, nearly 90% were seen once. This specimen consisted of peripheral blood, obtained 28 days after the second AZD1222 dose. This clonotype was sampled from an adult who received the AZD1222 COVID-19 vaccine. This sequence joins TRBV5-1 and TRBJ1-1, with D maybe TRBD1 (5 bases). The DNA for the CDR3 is TGCGCCAGCAGTCCCGCCGACAGACAGCACACTGAAGCTTTCTTT. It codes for CASSPADRQHTEAFF.